Included here is one T cell receptor beta chain sequence, with context. The CDR3 is made up of 14 amino acids. Germline CDR1 LGHDT, CDR2 YNNKEL (reference sequence). Unmatched junction bases numbered 7, after V lost 3 bases and J lost 5 bases. These data belong to a study of blood T cell repertoires in COVID-19. Sequencing used immunoSEQ multiplex PCR; TCRdb keeps in-frame clones, though not all of them. The data contain fewer than 350,000 clones, approximately 91% of them seen just once; the ten biggest clones take up 0.75% to 1%. Participants were aged about 18 to 90 years, lived in about two dozen US areas, and enrolled virtually.

The source material was PBMCs or T cells enriched from blood (not recorded which). The rearrangement links TRBV3-1 (or the pseudogene TRBV3-2) to TRBJ2-7, with 7 bases matching TRBD1. The origin of this receptor is a woman aged 25 to 39 who had recovered from COVID-19. The CDR3 DNA reads as TGTGCCAGCAGCCATCGCACTCAGGGGGACGAGCAGTACTTC. This codes for CASSHRTQGDEQYF.